Listed below are T cell receptor beta chains from one sample, sequenced in a study of PD-L1 blockade in urothelial cancer. Here immunoSEQ multiplex PCR was the method, and the copy in TCRdb shows in-frame clones only, minus some. This table has 100,000 to 150,000 clones, roughly 83% appearing once. The material was PBMCs, obtained around atezolizumab (anti-PD-L1) treatment. The receptor source for this set is a man aged 45-65 years with urothelial cancer. Each CDR3 is given with its conserved first and last residue. A D gene is named only where the DNA matches it firmly. Expanded clones are given a class, and other clones once, few, many or no size at all.

v_gene: TRBV7-7; abundance: .; d_gene: .; j_gene: TRBJ2-1; CDR3nt: TGTGCTAGCAGCTTAAGGGAGGGGGTTCTCGAGCAGTTCTTC; CDR3aa: CASSLREGVLEQFF
v_gene: TRBV7-9; abundance: .; d_gene: TRBD2; j_gene: TRBJ2-7; CDR3nt: TGTGCCAGCAGCTTAGGACTAGCGGGAGGGTACGAGCAGTACTTC; CDR3aa: CASSLGLAGGYEQYF
v_gene: TRBV5-1; abundance: .; d_gene: .; j_gene: TRBJ2-2; CDR3nt: TGCGCCAGCAGCTGGGGTTGGGGCAAGTCCGGGGAGCTGTTTTTT; CDR3aa: CASSWGWGKSGELFF
v_gene: TRBV5-1; abundance: .; d_gene: TRBD1; j_gene: TRBJ2-5; CDR3nt: TGCGCCAGCAGCTGGGAAGGAAGAAGGACAGGAAAAGAGACCCAGTACTTC; CDR3aa: CASSWEGRRTGKETQYF
v_gene: TRBV28; abundance: .; d_gene: .; j_gene: TRBJ2-2; CDR3nt: TGTGCCAGCAGTCGACAGGTTAACACCGGGGAGCTGTTTTTT; CDR3aa: CASSRQVNTGELFF
v_gene: TRBV5-1; abundance: once; d_gene: TRBD2; j_gene: TRBJ2-1; CDR3nt: TGCGCCAGCAGCTTCACTAGCGGGAGCCTCTACAATGAGCAGTTCTTC; CDR3aa: CASSFTSGSLYNEQFF
v_gene: TRBV19; abundance: .; d_gene: TRBD2; j_gene: TRBJ2-4; CDR3nt: TGTGCCAGTAGTACGCCAGCGGGACTAGCGGGAGGACGGAACATTCAGTACTTC; CDR3aa: CASSTPAGLAGGRNIQYF
v_gene: TRBV27; abundance: few; d_gene: TRBD1; j_gene: TRBJ2-1; CDR3nt: TGTGCCAGCAGAGGGACAGGGCCCACTAGAAATGAGCAGTTCTTC; CDR3aa: CASRGTGPTRNEQFF
v_gene: TRBV25-1; abundance: .; d_gene: TRBD2; j_gene: TRBJ2-1; CDR3nt: TGTGCCAGCATGCCAGGACTAGCGGATGACAATGAGCAGTTCTTC; CDR3aa: CASMPGLADDNEQFF
v_gene: TRBV28; abundance: .; d_gene: TRBD2; j_gene: TRBJ2-3; CDR3nt: TGTGCCAGCAGTTTATCTCCTAGCGGAAGAAGCACAGATACGCAGTATTTT; CDR3aa: CASSLSPSGRSTDTQYF
v_gene: TRBV7-9; abundance: .; d_gene: .; j_gene: TRBJ2-2; CDR3nt: TGTGCTCCTTCCCCAGGGGCGTACACCGGGGAGCTGTTTTTT; CDR3aa: CAPSPGAYTGELFF
v_gene: TRBV18; abundance: .; d_gene: .; j_gene: TRBJ2-1; CDR3nt: TGTGCCAGCTCACCACCAAGCGGGCGGGCGATCTCCTACAATGAGCAGTTCTTC; CDR3aa: CASSPPSGRAISYNEQFF
v_gene: TRBV29-1; abundance: .; d_gene: TRBD1; j_gene: TRBJ1-5; CDR3nt: TGCAGCGTTAGGAAAGGGGGCTTGGGTCAGCCCCAGCATTTT; CDR3aa: CSVRKGGLGQPQHF
v_gene: TRBV2; abundance: .; d_gene: TRBD2; j_gene: TRBJ2-5; CDR3nt: TGTGCCAGCACCCCTCGGACTAGCGGCCAAGAGACCCAGTACTTC; CDR3aa: CASTPRTSGQETQYF
v_gene: TRBV6-5; abundance: .; d_gene: .; j_gene: TRBJ1-1; CDR3nt: TGTGCCAGCAGCCCCGGGACAAGGAACACTGAAGCTTTCTTT; CDR3aa: CASSPGTRNTEAFF
v_gene: TRBV5-4; abundance: .; d_gene: TRBD2; j_gene: TRBJ2-7; CDR3nt: TGTGCCAGCAGCCGCACTAGCGCCCTGACCTACGAGCAGTACTTC; CDR3aa: CASSRTSALTYEQYF
v_gene: TRBV7-3; abundance: .; d_gene: TRBD2; j_gene: TRBJ2-3; CDR3nt: TGTGCCAGCAGCCCTTGGGGCGGGAGTGCAGATACGCAGTATTTT; CDR3aa: CASSPWGGSADTQYF
v_gene: TRBV27; abundance: .; d_gene: .; j_gene: TRBJ2-4; CDR3nt: TGTGCCAGCAGTTTATCGATAATTCGGGGGAACATTCAGTACTTC; CDR3aa: CASSLSIIRGNIQYF
v_gene: TRBV5-1; abundance: .; d_gene: TRBD1; j_gene: TRBJ1-4; CDR3nt: TGCGCCAGCACCCGGACAGGGGGTAATGAAAAACTGTTTTTT; CDR3aa: CASTRTGGNEKLFF
v_gene: TRBV28; abundance: once; d_gene: .; j_gene: TRBJ2-7; CDR3nt: TGTGCCAGCAGTTTGACTGCCAGCTCCTACGAGCAGTACTTC; CDR3aa: CASSLTASSYEQYF
v_gene: TRBV30; abundance: .; d_gene: .; j_gene: TRBJ2-1; CDR3nt: TGTGCCTGGACGGGGATCAATGAGCAGTTCTTC; CDR3aa: CAWTGINEQFF
v_gene: TRBV19; abundance: .; d_gene: .; j_gene: TRBJ1-5; CDR3nt: TGTGCCAGTAGTATAAGGCCTAGTGGCAATCAGCCCCAGCATTTT; CDR3aa: CASSIRPSGNQPQHF
v_gene: TRBV9; abundance: .; d_gene: TRBD1; j_gene: TRBJ2-1; CDR3nt: TGTGCCAGCAGCGCCAGGGGGATTGAGCAGTTCTTC; CDR3aa: CASSARGIEQFF
v_gene: TRBV5-4; abundance: .; d_gene: TRBD2; j_gene: TRBJ2-2; CDR3nt: TGTGCCAGCAGCTTGCTAGCGGGAGGTCTGTCCGGGGAGCTGTTTTTT; CDR3aa: CASSLLAGGLSGELFF
v_gene: TRBV18; abundance: .; d_gene: .; j_gene: TRBJ1-1; CDR3nt: TGTGCCAGCTCCCAGGATTACCGTAACACTGAAGCTTTCTTT; CDR3aa: CASSQDYRNTEAFF
v_gene: TRBV28; abundance: .; d_gene: .; j_gene: TRBJ1-5; CDR3nt: TGTGCCAGCAGTCCCACAGGGAATTCCCAGCCCCAGCATTTT; CDR3aa: CASSPTGNSQPQHF
v_gene: TRBV5-6; abundance: .; d_gene: .; j_gene: TRBJ2-4; CDR3nt: TGTGCCAGCAGCAACCGGGGGTGGCGGACCGTCTTAGCCAAAAACATTCAGTACTTC; CDR3aa: CASSNRGWRTVLAKNIQYF
v_gene: TRBV5-1; abundance: .; d_gene: TRBD1; j_gene: TRBJ2-1; CDR3nt: TGCGCCAGCAGCTTGGGGGGGACAGGGCTCAATGAGCAGTTCTTC; CDR3aa: CASSLGGTGLNEQFF
v_gene: TRBV7-6; abundance: .; d_gene: .; j_gene: TRBJ1-6; CDR3nt: TGTGCCAGCAGCTCAGGGGCCCCAGTCAATTCACCCCTCCACTTT; CDR3aa: CASSSGAPVNSPLHF
v_gene: TRBV10-3; abundance: .; d_gene: TRBD2; j_gene: TRBJ2-5; CDR3nt: TGTGCCATCAAGGCTAGCGGGAGTCAAGAGACCCAGTACTTC; CDR3aa: CAIKASGSQETQYF
v_gene: TRBV19; abundance: few; d_gene: .; j_gene: TRBJ1-5; CDR3nt: TGTGCCAGTAGTGCGTTCAGGGACAATCAGCCCCAGCATTTT; CDR3aa: CASSAFRDNQPQHF
v_gene: TRBV5-1; abundance: .; d_gene: TRBD2; j_gene: TRBJ2-5; CDR3nt: TGCGCCAGCCAGGGACTAGCGGGACGTCAAGAGACCCAGTACTTC; CDR3aa: CASQGLAGRQETQYF
v_gene: TRBV30; abundance: .; d_gene: .; j_gene: TRBJ1-2; CDR3nt: TGTGCCTGGAGTGTACAAGGGAGTGGCTACACCTTC; CDR3aa: CAWSVQGSGYTF
v_gene: TRBV28; abundance: .; d_gene: .; j_gene: TRBJ2-5; CDR3nt: TGTGCCAGCAAACTAGCACTAACACCGAAAGAGACCCAGTACTTC; CDR3aa: CASKLALTPKETQYF
v_gene: TRBV30; abundance: .; d_gene: TRBD1; j_gene: TRBJ1-6; CDR3nt: TGTGCCTGGAACAGGGGGCTGGGAAATTCACCCCTCCACTTT; CDR3aa: CAWNRGLGNSPLHF
v_gene: TRBV28; abundance: .; d_gene: TRBD1; j_gene: TRBJ1-5; CDR3nt: TGTGCCAGCAGTTGGGGGGGAGGGACAGGGGTTAACAGGAATCAGCCCCAGCATTTT; CDR3aa: CASSWGGGTGVNRNQPQHF
v_gene: TRBV4-2; abundance: .; d_gene: TRBD1; j_gene: TRBJ1-2; CDR3nt: TGTGCCAGCAGCCAAGGGGGACAGGGCGCTAACTATGGCTACACCTTC; CDR3aa: CASSQGGQGANYGYTF
v_gene: TRBV19; abundance: few; d_gene: .; j_gene: TRBJ1-3; CDR3nt: TGTGCCAGTCTACAGGGCTCTGGAAACACCATATATTTT; CDR3aa: CASLQGSGNTIYF
v_gene: TRBV28; abundance: once; d_gene: TRBD1; j_gene: TRBJ1-5; CDR3nt: TGTGCCAGCAGTTTAGACAAGACAGGGAAGGGTTTTACGCAGCCCCAGCATTTT; CDR3aa: CASSLDKTGKGFTQPQHF
v_gene: TRBV28; abundance: .; d_gene: .; j_gene: TRBJ2-7; CDR3nt: TGTGCCAGCAGCCTGGGGTGGCCTAGCAGTACCTACGAGCAGTACTTC; CDR3aa: CASSLGWPSSTYEQYF
v_gene: TRBV10-3; abundance: .; d_gene: .; j_gene: TRBJ2-3; CDR3nt: TGTGCCATCAGTGATTTCACCGCAGGGCGCACAGATACGCAGTATTTT; CDR3aa: CAISDFTAGRTDTQYF
v_gene: TRBV7-8; abundance: once; d_gene: TRBD1; j_gene: TRBJ1-4; CDR3nt: TGTGCCAGCAGCCAGGACAGGGGGCGAAAACTGTTTTTT; CDR3aa: CASSQDRGRKLFF
v_gene: TRBV27; abundance: .; d_gene: .; j_gene: TRBJ2-3; CDR3nt: TGTGCCAGCAGTTTGTCGCGTAGCACAGATACGCAGTATTTT; CDR3aa: CASSLSRSTDTQYF
v_gene: TRBV7-2; abundance: .; d_gene: TRBD2; j_gene: TRBJ2-7; CDR3nt: TGTGCCAGCAGCTTAGGACTAGCGGGATCCTACGAGCAGTACTTC; CDR3aa: CASSLGLAGSYEQYF
v_gene: TRBV5-1; abundance: .; d_gene: TRBD1; j_gene: TRBJ1-3; CDR3nt: TGCGCCAGCAGCCTAGATAGGGGGCGAAACACCATATATTTT; CDR3aa: CASSLDRGRNTIYF
v_gene: TRBV11-3; abundance: .; d_gene: .; j_gene: TRBJ2-2; CDR3nt: TGTGCCAGCAGCTTTGGCGGGGCGAACACCGGGGAGCTGTTTTTT; CDR3aa: CASSFGGANTGELFF
v_gene: TRBV19; abundance: .; d_gene: .; j_gene: TRBJ1-3; CDR3nt: TGTGCCAGTAGTACCTCCCGGCAGGTCTCTGGAAACACCATATATTTT; CDR3aa: CASSTSRQVSGNTIYF
v_gene: TRBV5-1; abundance: .; d_gene: .; j_gene: TRBJ1-6; CDR3nt: TGCGCCAGCAGCTTGGCGGGACAACAGGGTCGAGATTCACCCCTCCACTTT; CDR3aa: CASSLAGQQGRDSPLHF
v_gene: TRBV7-8; abundance: .; d_gene: TRBD2; j_gene: TRBJ2-2; CDR3nt: TGTGCCAGCAGCCAAGGACTAGCGGGAGGGTTCACCGGGGAGCTGTTTTTT; CDR3aa: CASSQGLAGGFTGELFF
v_gene: TRBV29-1; abundance: few; d_gene: TRBD1; j_gene: TRBJ1-2; CDR3nt: TGCAGCGCAAGGGACAGGAGCTATGGCTACACCTTC; CDR3aa: CSARDRSYGYTF
v_gene: TRBV30; abundance: .; d_gene: .; j_gene: TRBJ2-7; CDR3nt: TGTGCCTGGAGTCTACCCGAGCGGAGCGGGCTCTACGAGCAGTACTTC; CDR3aa: CAWSLPERSGLYEQYF
v_gene: TRBV19; abundance: .; d_gene: .; j_gene: TRBJ1-5; CDR3nt: TGTGCCAGTAGGAAACCGACAGGATCCAATCAGCCCCAGCATTTT; CDR3aa: CASRKPTGSNQPQHF
v_gene: TRBV7-2; abundance: .; d_gene: .; j_gene: TRBJ2-7; CDR3nt: TGTGCCAGCACCCGGACAGTAGGCTACGAGCAGTACTTC; CDR3aa: CASTRTVGYEQYF
v_gene: TRBV5-1; abundance: .; d_gene: TRBD1; j_gene: TRBJ1-1; CDR3nt: TGCGCCAGCAGGACCACAGGGGCGAACACTGAAGCTTTCTTT; CDR3aa: CASRTTGANTEAFF
v_gene: TRBV28; abundance: .; d_gene: .; j_gene: TRBJ1-1; CDR3nt: TGTGCCAGCAGTTTACCCGCGGCCGGGGTTGACACTGAAGCTTTCTTT; CDR3aa: CASSLPAAGVDTEAFF
v_gene: TRBV7-2; abundance: few; d_gene: .; j_gene: TRBJ1-1; CDR3nt: TGTGCCAGCAGCTTTTCCAGGGAAAAAGCTTTCTTT; CDR3aa: CASSFSREKAFF
v_gene: TRBV5-1; abundance: .; d_gene: .; j_gene: TRBJ2-3; CDR3nt: TGCGCCAGCAGCTTCCTGACAGGGGTAGCGGGAGGCACAGATACGCAGTATTTT; CDR3aa: CASSFLTGVAGGTDTQYF
v_gene: TRBV5-1; abundance: .; d_gene: .; j_gene: TRBJ1-3; CDR3nt: TGCGCCAGCAGCCCGGGGGACCCTGGAAACACCATATATTTT; CDR3aa: CASSPGDPGNTIYF
v_gene: TRBV5-1; abundance: .; d_gene: TRBD2; j_gene: TRBJ2-2; CDR3nt: TGCGCCAGCAGCTTGCAGACTAGCGGGAACACCGGGGAGCTGTTTTTT; CDR3aa: CASSLQTSGNTGELFF
v_gene: TRBV7-9; abundance: .; d_gene: .; j_gene: TRBJ1-1; CDR3nt: TGTGCCAGCAGCTTAAGGGGGAGTGGCACTGAAGCTTTCTTT; CDR3aa: CASSLRGSGTEAFF